This TCR beta chain was sequenced for a study of OX40 agonist ivuxolimab in advanced cancers. To note about this clone: Its target is not known.

Produced via immunoSEQ multiplex PCR; TCRdb's table is partial and in-frame only. The repertoire holds over 40,000 clones, with almost 90% as singletons. Peripheral blood came from all dose cohorts at three timepoints. The study, taken as a whole, reports: Not determined was the antigen specificity of the expanded peripheral T cells. Clonal expansion by week 6 occurred in CD4+ and CD8+ blood T cells (at 0.1 to 3.0 mg/kg).

This CDR3 is 13 amino acids long. CDR1 and CDR2 (germline): SGHVS, FQNEAQ. Trimming left V 4 bases short and J 5 bases short, with 11 bases between. The gene calls are TRBV7-8 and TRBJ2-5; possibly TRBD2 for D (6 bases). The sequenced sample was CD4+ or CD8+ T cells sorted from blood, obtained in a trial of the OX40 agonist ivuxolimab. The receptor was derived from an adult with an advanced solid tumor such as melanoma, head and neck, liver or kidney cancer. CDR3: CASSSEGRETQYF. CDR3 coding DNA: TGTGCCAGCAGCTCGGAGGGCAGGGAGACCCAGTACTTC.